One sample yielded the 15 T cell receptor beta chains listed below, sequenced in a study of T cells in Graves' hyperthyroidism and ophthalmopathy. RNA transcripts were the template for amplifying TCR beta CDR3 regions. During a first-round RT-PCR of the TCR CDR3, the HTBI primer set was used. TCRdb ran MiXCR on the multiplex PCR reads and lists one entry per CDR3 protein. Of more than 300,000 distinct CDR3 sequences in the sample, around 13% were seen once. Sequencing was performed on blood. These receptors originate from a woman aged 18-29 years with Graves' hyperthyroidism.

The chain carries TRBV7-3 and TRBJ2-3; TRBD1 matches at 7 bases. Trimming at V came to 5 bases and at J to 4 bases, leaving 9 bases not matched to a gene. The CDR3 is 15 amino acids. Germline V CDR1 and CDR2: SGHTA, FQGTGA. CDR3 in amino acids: CASSPDREGADTQYF. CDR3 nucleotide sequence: TGTGCCAGCAGCCCCGACAGGGAAGGCGCAGATACGCAGTATTTT.

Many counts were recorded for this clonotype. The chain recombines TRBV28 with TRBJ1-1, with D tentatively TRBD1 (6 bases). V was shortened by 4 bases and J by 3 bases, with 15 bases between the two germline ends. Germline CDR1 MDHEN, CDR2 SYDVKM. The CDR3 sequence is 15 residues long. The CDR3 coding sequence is TGTGCCAGCAGTTCATTTAGGGGGTTAGACACTGAAGCTTTCTTT. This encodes CASSSFRGLDTEAFF.

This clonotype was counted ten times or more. In DNA form, the CDR3 reads TGTGCCAGCAGTTTAAGAGGTTTTGGCGATGAGCAGTTCTTC. Translating gives CASSLRGFGDEQFF. The chain couples TRBV27 to TRBJ2-1; no clear D. CDR3 size: 14 residues. Per the germline V gene, CDR1 is MNHEY and CDR2 is SMNVEV (reference sequence). V shed 2 bases and J shed 8 bases, with 13 bases lying between them.

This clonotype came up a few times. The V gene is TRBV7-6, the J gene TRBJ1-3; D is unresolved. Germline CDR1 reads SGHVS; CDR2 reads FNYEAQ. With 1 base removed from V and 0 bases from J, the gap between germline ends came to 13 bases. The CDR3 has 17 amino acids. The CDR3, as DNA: TGTGCCAGCAGCTTAGATGTAGGGTCGTCCTCTGGAAACACCATATATTTT. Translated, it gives CASSLDVGSSSGNTIYF.

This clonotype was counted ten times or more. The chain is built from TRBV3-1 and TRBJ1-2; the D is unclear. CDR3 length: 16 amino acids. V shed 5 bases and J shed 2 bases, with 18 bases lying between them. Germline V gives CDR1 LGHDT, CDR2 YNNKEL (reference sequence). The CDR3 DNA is TGTGCCAGCAGCAGGCTATCGGGTCGCCAGAACTATGGCTACACCTTC. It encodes CASSRLSGRQNYGYTF.

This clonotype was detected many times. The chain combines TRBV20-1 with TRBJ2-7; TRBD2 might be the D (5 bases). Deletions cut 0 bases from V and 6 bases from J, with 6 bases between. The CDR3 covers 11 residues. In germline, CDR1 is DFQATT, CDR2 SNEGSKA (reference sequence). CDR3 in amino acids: CSARDRGEQYF. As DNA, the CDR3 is TGCAGTGCTAGAGATCGGGGCGAGCAGTACTTC.

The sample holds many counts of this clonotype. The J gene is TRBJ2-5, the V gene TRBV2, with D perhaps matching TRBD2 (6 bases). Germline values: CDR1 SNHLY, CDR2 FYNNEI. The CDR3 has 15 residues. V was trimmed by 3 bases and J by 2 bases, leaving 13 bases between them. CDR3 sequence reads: CASSDSGSGQETQYF. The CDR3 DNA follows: TGTGCCAGCAGTGATTCGGGGAGCGGGCAAGAGACCCAGTACTTC.

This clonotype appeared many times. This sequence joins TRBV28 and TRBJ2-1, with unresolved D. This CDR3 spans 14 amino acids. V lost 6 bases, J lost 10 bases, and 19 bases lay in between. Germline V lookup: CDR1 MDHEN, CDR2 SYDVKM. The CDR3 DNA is TGTGCCAGCAGATGGGCAGGCATTTCTCAGGAGCAGTTCTTC. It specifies CASRWAGISQEQFF.

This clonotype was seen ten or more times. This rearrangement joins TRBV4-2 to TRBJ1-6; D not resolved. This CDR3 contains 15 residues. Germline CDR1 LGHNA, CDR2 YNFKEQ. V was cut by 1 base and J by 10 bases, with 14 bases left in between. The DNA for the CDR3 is TGTGCCAGCAGCCAAGCCGGGAGGCAGGAGTCACCCCTCCACTTT. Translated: CASSQAGRQESPLHF.

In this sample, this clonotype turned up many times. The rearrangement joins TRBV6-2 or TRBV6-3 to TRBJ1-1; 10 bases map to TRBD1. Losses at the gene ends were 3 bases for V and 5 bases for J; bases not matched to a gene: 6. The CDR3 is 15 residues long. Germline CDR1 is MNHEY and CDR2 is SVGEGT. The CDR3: CASSYQDRGITEAFF. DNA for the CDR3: TGTGCCAGCAGTTATCAGGACAGGGGGATTACTGAAGCTTTCTTT.

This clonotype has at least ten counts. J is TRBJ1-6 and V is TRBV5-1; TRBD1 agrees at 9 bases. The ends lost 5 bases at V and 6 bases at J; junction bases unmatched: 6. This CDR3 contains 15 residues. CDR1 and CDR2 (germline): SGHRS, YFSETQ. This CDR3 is CASRFGQGLNSPLHF. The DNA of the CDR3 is TGCGCCAGCAGGTTCGGACAGGGGCTTAATTCACCCCTCCACTTT.

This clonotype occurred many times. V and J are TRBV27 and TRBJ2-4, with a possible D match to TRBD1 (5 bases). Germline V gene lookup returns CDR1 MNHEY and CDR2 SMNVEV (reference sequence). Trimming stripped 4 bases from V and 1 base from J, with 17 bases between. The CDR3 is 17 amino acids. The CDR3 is CASSYGYRLGAKNIQYF. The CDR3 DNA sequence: TGTGCCAGCAGTTACGGCTACAGGCTTGGGGCCAAAAACATTCAGTACTTC.

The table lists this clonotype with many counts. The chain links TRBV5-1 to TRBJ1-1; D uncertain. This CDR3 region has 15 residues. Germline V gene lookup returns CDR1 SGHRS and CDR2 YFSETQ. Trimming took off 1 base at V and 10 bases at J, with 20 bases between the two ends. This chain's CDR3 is CASSLNIDGRTGAFF. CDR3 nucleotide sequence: TGCGCCAGCAGCTTGAACATAGACGGCCGAACCGGAGCTTTCTTT.

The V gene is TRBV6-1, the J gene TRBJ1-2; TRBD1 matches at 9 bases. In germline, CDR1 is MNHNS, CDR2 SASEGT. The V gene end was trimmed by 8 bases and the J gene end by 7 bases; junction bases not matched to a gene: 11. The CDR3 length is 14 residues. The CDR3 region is CASLGQGRQGGYTF. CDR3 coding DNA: TGTGCCAGCCTCGGACAGGGGAGGCAGGGTGGCTACACCTTC.

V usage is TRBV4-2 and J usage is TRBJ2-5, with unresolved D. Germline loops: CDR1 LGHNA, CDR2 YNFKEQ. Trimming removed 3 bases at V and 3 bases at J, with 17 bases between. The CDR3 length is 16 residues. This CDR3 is CASSQTTFTSEETQYF. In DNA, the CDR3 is TGTGCCAGCAGCCAGACCACCTTTACCTCCGAAGAGACCCAGTACTTC.